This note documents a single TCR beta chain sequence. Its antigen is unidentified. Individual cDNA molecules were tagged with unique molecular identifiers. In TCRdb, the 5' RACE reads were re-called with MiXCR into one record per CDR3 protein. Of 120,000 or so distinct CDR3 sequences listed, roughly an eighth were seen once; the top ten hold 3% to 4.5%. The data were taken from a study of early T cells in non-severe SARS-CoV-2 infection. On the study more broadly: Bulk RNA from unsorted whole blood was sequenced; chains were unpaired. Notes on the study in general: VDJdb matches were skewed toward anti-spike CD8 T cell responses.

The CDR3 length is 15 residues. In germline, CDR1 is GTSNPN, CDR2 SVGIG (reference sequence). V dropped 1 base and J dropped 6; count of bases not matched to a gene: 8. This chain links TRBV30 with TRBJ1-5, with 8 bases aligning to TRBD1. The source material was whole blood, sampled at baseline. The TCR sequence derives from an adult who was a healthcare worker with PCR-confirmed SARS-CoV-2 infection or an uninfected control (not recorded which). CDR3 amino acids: CAWSGDRQEGQPQHF. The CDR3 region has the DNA TGTGCCTGGAGTGGGGACAGGCAAGAAGGTCAGCCCCAGCATTTT.